The clone carrying this T cell receptor beta chain was observed a single time. Its matching antigen is unknown. The data originate from a study of human thymus T cells. General study points: Usage of V and J genes appeared biased in thymic and blood repertoires. Thymic repertoires from unrelated individuals overlapped highly, related research reported.

Surgeons resected thymus tissue during corrective heart surgery. Healthy Finnish infants undergoing corrective surgery for congenital heart defects provided the donor material. Profiled with immunoSEQ multiplex PCR; TCRdb holds only in-frame clones, not every one. The sample has about 78,000 clones; just over 95% are singletons. Sequencing was performed on thymus tissue. The TCR sequence derives from a boy younger than two with a congenital heart defect but otherwise immunologically healthy.

In nucleotides, the CDR3 is TGCGCCAGCAGCCAAGACCGACAGGGGGCGGCGGCTCGCTACACCTTC. Translated: CASSQDRQGAAARYTF. This rearrangement joins TRBV4-3 to TRBJ1-2; TRBD1 aligns across 10 bases. The trim removed 0 bases at V and 9 bases at J, leaving 10 bases unmatched. The CDR3 has 16 residues. Germline CDR1 reads LGHNA; CDR2 reads YSLEER.